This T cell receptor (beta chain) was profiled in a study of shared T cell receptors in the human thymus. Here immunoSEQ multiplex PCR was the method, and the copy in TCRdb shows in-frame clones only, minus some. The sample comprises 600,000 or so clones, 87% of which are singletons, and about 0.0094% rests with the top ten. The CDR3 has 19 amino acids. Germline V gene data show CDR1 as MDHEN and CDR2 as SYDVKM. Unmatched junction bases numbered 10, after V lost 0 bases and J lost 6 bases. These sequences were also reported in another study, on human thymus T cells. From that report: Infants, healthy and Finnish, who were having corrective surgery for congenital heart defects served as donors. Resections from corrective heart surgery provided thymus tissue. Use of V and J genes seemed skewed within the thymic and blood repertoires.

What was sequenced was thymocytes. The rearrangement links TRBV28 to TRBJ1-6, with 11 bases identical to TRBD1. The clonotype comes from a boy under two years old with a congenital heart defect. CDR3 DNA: TGTGCCAGCAGTTTATGGACCTGGGACAGGGGGGAATGTAATTCACCCCTCCACTTT. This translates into CASSLWTWDRGECNSPLHF.